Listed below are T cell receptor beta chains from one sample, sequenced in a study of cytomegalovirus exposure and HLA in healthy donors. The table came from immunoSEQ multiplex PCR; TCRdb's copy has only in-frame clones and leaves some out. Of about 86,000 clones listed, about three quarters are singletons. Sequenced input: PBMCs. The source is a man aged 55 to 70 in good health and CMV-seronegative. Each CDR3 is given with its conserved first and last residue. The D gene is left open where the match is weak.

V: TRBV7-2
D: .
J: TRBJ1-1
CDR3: CASSLSPGNTEAFF

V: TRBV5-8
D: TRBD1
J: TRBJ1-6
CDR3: CASSLFQGDNSPLHF

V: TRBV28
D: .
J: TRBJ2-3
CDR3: CASSRGPRTGTDTQYF

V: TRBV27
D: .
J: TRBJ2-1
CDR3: CASSPLSGSYNEQFF

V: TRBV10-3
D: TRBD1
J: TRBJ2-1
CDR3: CASQGADSIYNEQFF

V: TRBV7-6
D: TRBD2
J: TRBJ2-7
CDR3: CASSSRGGYEQYF

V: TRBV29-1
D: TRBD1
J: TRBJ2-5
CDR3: CSVARVDRGDGETQYF

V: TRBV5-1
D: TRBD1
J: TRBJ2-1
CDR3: CASSFRQQGGNEQFF

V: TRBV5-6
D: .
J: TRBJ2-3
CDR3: CASSLLEFGDTQYF

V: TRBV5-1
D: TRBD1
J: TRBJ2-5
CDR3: CASSPGGSGQETQYF

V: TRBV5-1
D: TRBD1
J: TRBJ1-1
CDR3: CASSSGTDTEAFF

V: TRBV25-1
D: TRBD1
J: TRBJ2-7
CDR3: CASSESQGQGWTYEQYF

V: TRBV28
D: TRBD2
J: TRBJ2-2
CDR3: CASSSPGLAGGNTGELFF

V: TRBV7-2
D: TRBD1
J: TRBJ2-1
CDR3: CASSRTGSSYNEQFF

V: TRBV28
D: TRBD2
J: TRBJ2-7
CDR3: CASGREVTYEQYF

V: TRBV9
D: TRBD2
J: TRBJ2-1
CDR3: CASSLAGGNEQFF

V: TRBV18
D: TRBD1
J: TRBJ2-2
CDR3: CASSPGQGTGELFF

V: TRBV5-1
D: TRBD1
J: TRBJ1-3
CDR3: CASSSGTGANTIYF

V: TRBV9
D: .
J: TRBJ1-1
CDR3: CASSAPAGGRALGLNTEAFF

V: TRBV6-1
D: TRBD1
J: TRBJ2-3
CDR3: CASSIQGADTQYF

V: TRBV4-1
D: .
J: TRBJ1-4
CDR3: CASSGGGQGRVTNEKLFF

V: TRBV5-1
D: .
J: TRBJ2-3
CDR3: CASSLVGRGDTSHQYF

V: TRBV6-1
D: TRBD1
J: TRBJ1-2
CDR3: CASEDRENYGYTF

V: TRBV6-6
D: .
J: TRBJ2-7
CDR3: CASSSDYYEQYF

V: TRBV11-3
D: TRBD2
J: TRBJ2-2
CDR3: CASSSLAGENTGELFF

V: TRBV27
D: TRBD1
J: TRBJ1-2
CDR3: CASRGQGRGYGYTF

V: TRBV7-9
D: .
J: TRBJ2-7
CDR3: CASSLAFTGQPEQYF

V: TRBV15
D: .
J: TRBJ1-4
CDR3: CATSPQGSTNEKLFF

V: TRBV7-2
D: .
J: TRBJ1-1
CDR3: CASSFGGPGTEAFF

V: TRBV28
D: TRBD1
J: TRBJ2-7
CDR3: CASTDLRGQGGYEQYF

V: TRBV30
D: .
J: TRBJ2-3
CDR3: CAWSFGGSTDTQYF

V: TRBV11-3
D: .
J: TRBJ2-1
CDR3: CASSNQGGYDEQFF

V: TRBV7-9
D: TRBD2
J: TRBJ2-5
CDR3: CASVIGRREGQETQYF

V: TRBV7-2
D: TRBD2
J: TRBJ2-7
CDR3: CASSLDLAGVGEQYF

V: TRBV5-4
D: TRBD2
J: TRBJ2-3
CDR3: CASSTDPSGGYAGSTDTQYF

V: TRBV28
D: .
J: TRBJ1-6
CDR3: CASTPGSQGYNSPLHF

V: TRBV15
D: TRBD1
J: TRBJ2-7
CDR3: CATSPVGGTGRNEQYF

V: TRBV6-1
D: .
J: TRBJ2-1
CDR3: CASSEVWGDLGNEQFF

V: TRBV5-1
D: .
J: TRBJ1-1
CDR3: CASSLTATEYTEAFF

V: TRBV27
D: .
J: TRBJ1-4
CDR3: CASKSLKAGAGEKLFF

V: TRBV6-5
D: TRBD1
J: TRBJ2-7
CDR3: CASSTRTGGFGEQYF

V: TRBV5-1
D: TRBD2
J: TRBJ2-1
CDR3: CASSDSGILFLNEQFF

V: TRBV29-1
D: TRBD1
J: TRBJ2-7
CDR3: CSVSDRSRTYEQYF

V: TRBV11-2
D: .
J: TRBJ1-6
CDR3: CASSLRGFNSPLHF

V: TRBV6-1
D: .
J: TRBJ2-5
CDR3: CASSTFGEVQTQYF

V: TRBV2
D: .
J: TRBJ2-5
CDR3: CASSVRRTEETQYF

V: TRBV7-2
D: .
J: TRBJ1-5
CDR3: CASSTNSGVCHF

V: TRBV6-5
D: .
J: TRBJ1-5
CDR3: CASSDQGRGQPQHF

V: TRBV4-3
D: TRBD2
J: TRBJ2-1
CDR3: CASSQGLTSGAYNEQFF

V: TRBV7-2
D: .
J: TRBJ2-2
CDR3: CASSLSRWNTGELFF

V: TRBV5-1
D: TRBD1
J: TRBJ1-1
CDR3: CASRPGTGTEAFF

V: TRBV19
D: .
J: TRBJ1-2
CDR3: CASGQGIVHYGYTF

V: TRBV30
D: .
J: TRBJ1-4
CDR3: CAWGAGGTQFTSTNEKLFF